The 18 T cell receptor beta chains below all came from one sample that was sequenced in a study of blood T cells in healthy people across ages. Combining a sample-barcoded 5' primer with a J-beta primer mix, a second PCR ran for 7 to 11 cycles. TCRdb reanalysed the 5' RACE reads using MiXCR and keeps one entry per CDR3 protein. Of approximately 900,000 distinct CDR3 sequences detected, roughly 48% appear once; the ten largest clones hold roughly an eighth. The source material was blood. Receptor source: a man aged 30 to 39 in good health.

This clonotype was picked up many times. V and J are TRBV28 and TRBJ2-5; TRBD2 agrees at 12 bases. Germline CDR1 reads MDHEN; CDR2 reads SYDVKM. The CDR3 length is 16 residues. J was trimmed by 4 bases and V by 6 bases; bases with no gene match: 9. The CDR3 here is CASRSLAGGGGETQYF. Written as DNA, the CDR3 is TGTGCCAGCAGATCACTAGCGGGGGGTGGGGGAGAGACCCAGTACTTC.

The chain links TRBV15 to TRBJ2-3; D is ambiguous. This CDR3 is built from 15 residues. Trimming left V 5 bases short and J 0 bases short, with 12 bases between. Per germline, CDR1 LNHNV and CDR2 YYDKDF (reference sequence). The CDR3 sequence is CATSASQVSTDTQYF. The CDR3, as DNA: TGTGCCACCAGCGCCTCCCAGGTCAGCACAGATACGCAGTATTTT.

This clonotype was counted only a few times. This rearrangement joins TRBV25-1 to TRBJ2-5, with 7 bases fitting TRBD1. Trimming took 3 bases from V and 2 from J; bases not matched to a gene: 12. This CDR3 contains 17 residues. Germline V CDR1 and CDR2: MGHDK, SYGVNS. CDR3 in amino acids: CASSDSPGQRIQETQYF. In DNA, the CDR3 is TGTGCCAGCAGTGATTCTCCGGGACAGCGTATACAAGAGACCCAGTACTTC. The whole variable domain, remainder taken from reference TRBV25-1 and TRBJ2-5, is EADIYQTPRYLVIGTGKKITLECSQTMGHDKMYWYQQDPGMELHLIHYSYGVNSTEKGDLSSESTVSRIRTEHFPLTLESARPSHTSQYLCASSDSPGQRIQETQYFGPGTRLLVL.

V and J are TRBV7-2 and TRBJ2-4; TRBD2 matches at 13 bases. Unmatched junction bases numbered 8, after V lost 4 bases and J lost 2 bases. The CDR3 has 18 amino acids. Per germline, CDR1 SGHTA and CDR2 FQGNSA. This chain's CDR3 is CASSSYRTSGSSKNIQYF. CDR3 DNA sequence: TGTGCCAGCAGCTCCTACAGGACTAGCGGGAGTTCCAAAAACATTCAGTACTTC.

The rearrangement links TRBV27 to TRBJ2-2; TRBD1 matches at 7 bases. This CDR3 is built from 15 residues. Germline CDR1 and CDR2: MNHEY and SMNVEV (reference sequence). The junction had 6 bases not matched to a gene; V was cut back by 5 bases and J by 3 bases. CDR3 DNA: TGTGCCAGCAGTCGAGAGGGACAGTACACCGGGGAGCTGTTTTTT. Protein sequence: CASSREGQYTGELFF.

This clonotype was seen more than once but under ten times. The CDR3 DNA sequence: TGTGCCAGCAGCCAAGGTTCGCCTAGCGGGGGTTACAATGAGCAGTTCTTC. Translated, it gives CASSQGSPSGGYNEQFF. The chain employs TRBV4-2 and TRBJ2-1, with 10 bases identical to TRBD2. V shed 1 base, J shed 4 bases, and the junction held 7 bases outside the gene matches. Germline-derived CDR1 and CDR2 are LGHNA and YNFKEQ. The CDR3 is 17 amino acids.

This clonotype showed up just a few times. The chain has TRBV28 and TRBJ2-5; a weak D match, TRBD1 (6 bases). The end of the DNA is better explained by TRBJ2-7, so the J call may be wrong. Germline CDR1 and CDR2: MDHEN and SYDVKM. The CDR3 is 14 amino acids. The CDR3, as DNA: TGTGCCAGCAGAACGGACAGTTTCGAATACGAGCAGTACTTC. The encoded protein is CASRTDSFEYEQYF.

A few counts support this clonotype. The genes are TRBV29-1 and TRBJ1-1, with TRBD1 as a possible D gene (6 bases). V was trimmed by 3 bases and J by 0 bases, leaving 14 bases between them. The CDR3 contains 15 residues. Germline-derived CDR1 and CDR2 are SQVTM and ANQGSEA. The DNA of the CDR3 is TGCAGCGTTGATTCGATTGGGGGCCTGAACACTGAAGCTTTCTTT. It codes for CSVDSIGGLNTEAFF. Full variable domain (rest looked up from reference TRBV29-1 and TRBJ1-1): SAVISQKPSRDICQRGTSLTIQCQVDSQVTMMFWYRQQPGQSLTLIATANQGSEATYESGFVIDKFPISRPNLTFSTLTVSNMSPEDSSIYLCSVDSIGGLNTEAFFGQGTRLTVV.

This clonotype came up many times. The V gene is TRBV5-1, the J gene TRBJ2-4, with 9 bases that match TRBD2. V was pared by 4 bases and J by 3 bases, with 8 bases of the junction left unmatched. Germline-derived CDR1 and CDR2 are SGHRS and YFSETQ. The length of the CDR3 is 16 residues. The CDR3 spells CASSGSGGQGKNIQYF. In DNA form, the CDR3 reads TGCGCCAGCAGCGGTAGCGGGGGTCAGGGCAAAAACATTCAGTACTTC.

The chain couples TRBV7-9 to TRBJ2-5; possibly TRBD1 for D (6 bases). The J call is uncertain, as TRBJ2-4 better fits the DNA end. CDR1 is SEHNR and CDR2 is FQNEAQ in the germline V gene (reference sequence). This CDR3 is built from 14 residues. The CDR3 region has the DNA TGTGCCAGCAGCCTAAGTACAGGGTCGGACATTCAGTACTTC. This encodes CASSLSTGSDIQYF.

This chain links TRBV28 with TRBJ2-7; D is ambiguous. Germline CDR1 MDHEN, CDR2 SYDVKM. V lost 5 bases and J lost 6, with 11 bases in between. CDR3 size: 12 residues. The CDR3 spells CASSQDNTEQYF. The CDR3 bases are TGTGCCAGCAGTCAAGATAATACCGAGCAGTACTTC.

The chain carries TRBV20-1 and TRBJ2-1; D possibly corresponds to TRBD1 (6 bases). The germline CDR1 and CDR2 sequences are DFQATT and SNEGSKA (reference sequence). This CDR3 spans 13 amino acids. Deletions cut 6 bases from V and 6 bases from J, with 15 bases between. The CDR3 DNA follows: TGCAGTGCCCCCAACCAGGGGAGCAATGAGCAGTTCTTC. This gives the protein CSAPNQGSNEQFF.

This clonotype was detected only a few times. CDR3 sequence reads: CASSYRGDGYTEAFF. In DNA, the CDR3 is TGTGCCAGCAGTTACCGCGGGGACGGCTACACTGAAGCTTTCTTT. The chain uses TRBV6-2 or TRBV6-3 and TRBJ1-1; D is perhaps TRBD1 (5 bases). V gave up 2 bases and J gave up 3 bases, with 13 bases separating them. This CDR3 is built from 15 residues. The germline V gene has CDR1 MNHEY and CDR2 SVGEGT.

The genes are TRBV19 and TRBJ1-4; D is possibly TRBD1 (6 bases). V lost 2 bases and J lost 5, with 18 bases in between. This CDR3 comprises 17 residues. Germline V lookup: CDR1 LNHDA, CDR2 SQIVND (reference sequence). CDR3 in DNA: TGTGCCAGTAGTATACTCACCGGGACAAGTGGGAATGAAAAACTGTTTTTT. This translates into CASSILTGTSGNEKLFF.

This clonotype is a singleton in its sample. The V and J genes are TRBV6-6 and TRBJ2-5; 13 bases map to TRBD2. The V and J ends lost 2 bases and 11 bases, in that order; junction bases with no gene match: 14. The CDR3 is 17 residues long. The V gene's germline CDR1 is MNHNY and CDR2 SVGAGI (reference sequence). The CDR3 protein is CASSYLSLAGGPDEQYF. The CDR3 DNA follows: TGTGCCAGCAGTTACCTATCACTAGCGGGGGGGCCCGATGAGCAGTACTTC.

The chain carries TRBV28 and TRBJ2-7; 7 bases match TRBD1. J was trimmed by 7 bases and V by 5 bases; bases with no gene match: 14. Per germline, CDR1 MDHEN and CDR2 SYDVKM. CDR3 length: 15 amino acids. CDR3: CASSTDRDSPFEQYF. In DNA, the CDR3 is TGTGCCAGCAGTACCGACCGGGACAGTCCTTTTGAGCAGTACTTC.

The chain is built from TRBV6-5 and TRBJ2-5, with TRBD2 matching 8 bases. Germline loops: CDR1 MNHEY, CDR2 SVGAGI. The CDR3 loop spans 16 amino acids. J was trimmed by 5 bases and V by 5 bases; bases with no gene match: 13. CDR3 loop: CASSLSGLVTPETQYF. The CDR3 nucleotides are TGTGCCAGCAGTCTTTCGGGACTAGTCACACCCGAGACCCAGTACTTC.

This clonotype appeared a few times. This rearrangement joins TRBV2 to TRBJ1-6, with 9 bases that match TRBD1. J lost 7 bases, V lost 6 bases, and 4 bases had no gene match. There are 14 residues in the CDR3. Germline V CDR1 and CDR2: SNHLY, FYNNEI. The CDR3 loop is CASSMGQGNSPLHF. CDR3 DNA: TGTGCCAGCAGCATGGGACAGGGAAATTCACCCCTCCACTTT.